This T cell receptor beta chain was identified in a study of blood T cells in healthy people across ages. Whole-study results and caveats: With age, beta diversity per million T cells declined roughly linearly, significantly by 40 to 50. Estimated diversity that came from one million T cells was considered an underestimate.

The CDR3 contains 16 residues. V shed 0 bases and J shed 1 base, with 12 bases lying between them. Germline lookup yields CDR1 MGHRA and CDR2 YSYEKL. Healthy Caucasian individuals from Russia aged roughly 6 to 90 served as donors. About this clonotype itself: No antigen is known for it.

A sample-barcoded 5' primer and a J-beta primer mix were used in a second PCR of about 7 to 12 cycles. One entry per CDR3 protein results from TCRdb running MiXCR on the 5' RACE reads. This table has 1.2 million to 1.5 million distinct CDR3 sequences, roughly 60% appearing once. V usage is TRBV4-1 and J usage is TRBJ1-1; D is undetermined. This TCR came from a young man in good health. The sample taken for sequencing was blood. The CDR3 DNA sequence: TGCGCCAGCAGCCAAGACCCTCTAAGAGGGAACACTGAAGCTTTCTTT. Amino acid sequence: CASSQDPLRGNTEAFF.